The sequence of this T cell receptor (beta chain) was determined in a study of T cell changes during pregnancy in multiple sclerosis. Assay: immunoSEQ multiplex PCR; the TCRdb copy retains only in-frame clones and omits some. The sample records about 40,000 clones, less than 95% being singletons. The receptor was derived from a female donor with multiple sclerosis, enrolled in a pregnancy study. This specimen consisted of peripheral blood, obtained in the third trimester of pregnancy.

This CDR3 is CASSPGTGGSYEQYF. The CDR3, as DNA: TGCGCCAGCAGCCCAGGGACAGGGGGCTCATACGAGCAGTACTTC. The V and J genes are TRBV5-1 and TRBJ2-7, with 12 bases that match TRBD1. CDR3 size: 15 residues. Looked up from germline, CDR1 is SGHRS and CDR2 is YFSETQ. J lost 4 bases, V lost 4 bases, and 6 bases had no gene match.